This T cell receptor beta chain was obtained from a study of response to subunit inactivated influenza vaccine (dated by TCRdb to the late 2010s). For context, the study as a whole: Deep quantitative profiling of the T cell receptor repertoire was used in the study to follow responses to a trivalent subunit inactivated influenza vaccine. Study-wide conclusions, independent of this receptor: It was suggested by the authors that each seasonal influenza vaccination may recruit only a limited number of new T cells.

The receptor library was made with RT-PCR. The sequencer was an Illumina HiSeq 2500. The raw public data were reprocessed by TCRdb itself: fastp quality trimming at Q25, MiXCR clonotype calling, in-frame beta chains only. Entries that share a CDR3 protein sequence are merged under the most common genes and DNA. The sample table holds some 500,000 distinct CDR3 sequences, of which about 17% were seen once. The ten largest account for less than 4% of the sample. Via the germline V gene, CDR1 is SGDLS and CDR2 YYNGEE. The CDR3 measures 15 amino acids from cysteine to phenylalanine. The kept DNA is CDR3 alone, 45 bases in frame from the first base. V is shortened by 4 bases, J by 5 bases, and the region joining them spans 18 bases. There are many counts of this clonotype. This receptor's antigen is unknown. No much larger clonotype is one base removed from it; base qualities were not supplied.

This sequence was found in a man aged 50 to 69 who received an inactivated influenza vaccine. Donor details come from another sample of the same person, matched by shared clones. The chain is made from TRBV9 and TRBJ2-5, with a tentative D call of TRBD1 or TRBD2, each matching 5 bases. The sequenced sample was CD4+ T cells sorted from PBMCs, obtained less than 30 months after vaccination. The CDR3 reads CASSFSPGLGETQYF. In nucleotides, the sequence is TGTGCCAGCAGCTTCTCGCCGGGGCTCGGGGAGACCCAGTACTTC.